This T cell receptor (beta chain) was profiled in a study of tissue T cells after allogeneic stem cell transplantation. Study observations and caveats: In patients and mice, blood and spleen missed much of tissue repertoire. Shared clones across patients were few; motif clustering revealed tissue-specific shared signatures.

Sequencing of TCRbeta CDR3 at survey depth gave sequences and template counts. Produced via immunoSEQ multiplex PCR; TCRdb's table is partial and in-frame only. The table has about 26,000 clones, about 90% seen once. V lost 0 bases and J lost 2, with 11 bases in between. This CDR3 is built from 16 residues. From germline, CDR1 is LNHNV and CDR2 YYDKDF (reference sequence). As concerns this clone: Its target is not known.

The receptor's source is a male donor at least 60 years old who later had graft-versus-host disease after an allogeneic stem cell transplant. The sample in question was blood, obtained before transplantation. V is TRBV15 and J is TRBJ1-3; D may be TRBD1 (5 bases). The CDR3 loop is CATSRDRDGTGNTIYF. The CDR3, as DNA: TGTGCCACCAGCAGAGACAGGGACGGGACTGGAAACACCATATATTTT.